Listed here is a single TCR beta chain. This record comes from a study of blood T cell repertoires in COVID-19. The data were produced by immunoSEQ multiplex PCR, yet TCRdb's version contains in-frame clones alone and is incomplete. The sample lists approximately 110,000 clones, around 88% occurring once. Trimming shortened V by 0 bases and J by 7 bases, and 14 bases separated the two germline ends. The CDR3 extends over 14 amino acids. The germline CDR1 and CDR2 sequences are SGDLS and YYNGEE. This sequence joins TRBV9 and TRBJ2-7, with TRBD2 as a possible D gene (6 bases). Sequencing was done on a sample of peripheral blood. The TCR originated in a human donor in a cohort sampled during active COVID-19. Written as DNA, the CDR3 is TGTGCCAGCAGCGTAGGCGGGGTCGAGTGGGAGCAGTACTTC. Residues: CASSVGGVEWEQYF.